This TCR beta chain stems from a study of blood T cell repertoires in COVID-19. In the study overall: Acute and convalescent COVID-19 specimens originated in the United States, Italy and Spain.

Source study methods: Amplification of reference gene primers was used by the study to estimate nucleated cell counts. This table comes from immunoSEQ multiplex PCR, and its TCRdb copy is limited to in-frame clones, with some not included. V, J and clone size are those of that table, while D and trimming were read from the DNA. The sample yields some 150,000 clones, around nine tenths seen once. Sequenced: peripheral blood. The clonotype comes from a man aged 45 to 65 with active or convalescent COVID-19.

CDR3: CASRTGFATNEKLFF. CDR3 nucleotides: TGTGCCAGCAGAACAGGGTTCGCAACTAATGAAAAACTGTTTTTT. This chain connects TRBV28 to TRBJ1-4, with D maybe TRBD1 (6 bases). This CDR3 region has 15 residues. Germline V gives CDR1 MDHEN, CDR2 SYDVKM. V dropped 6 bases and J dropped 0 bases, with 11 bases sitting between them.